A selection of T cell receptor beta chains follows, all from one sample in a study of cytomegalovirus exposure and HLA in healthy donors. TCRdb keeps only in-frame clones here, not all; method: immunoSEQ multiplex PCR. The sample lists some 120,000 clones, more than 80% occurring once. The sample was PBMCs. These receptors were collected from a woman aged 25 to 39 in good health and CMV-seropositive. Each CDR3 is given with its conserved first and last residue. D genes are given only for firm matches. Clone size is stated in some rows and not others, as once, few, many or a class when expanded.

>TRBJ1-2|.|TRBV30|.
TGTGCCTGGAGTGTATACGGGACAAAAGGCTACACCTTC
CAWSVYGTKGYTF
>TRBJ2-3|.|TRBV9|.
TGTGCCAGCAGCCGGTTCGGGGGCACAGATACGCAGTATTTT
CASSRFGGTDTQYF
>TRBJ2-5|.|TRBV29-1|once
TGCAGCGTTGTGAGTTGGACAACAAGAGATACCCAGTACTTC
CSVVSWTTRDTQYF
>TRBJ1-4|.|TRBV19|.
TGTGCCACCTCAGGGAGGGAGTCTGAAAAACTGTTTTTT
CATSGRESEKLFF
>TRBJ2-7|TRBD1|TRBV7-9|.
TGTTCCAGCAGCCCGGGACAGGTGAGCTACGAGCAGTACTTC
CSSSPGQVSYEQYF
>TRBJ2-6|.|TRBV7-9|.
TGTGCCAGCAGCCCACCTTTGGGGGGCTCTGGGGCCAACGTCCTGACTTTC
CASSPPLGGSGANVLTF
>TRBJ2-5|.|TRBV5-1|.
TGCGCCAGCAGGACAGGTTTGGAGACCCAGTACTTC
CASRTGLETQYF
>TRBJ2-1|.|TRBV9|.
TGTGCCAGCAGCGTAGGGAGTGGCGAGCAGTTCTTC
CASSVGSGEQFF
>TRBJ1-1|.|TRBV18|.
TGTGCCAGCTCACCAGTGAGCGAAGCTTTCTTT
CASSPVSEAFF
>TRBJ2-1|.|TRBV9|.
TGTGCCAGCAGCGCGGGGTTAGGGTACAATGAGCAGTTCTTC
CASSAGLGYNEQFF
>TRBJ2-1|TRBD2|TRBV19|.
TGTGCCAGTAGCTTAGCGGGGGGCTCCTACAATGAGCAGTTCTTC
CASSLAGGSYNEQFF
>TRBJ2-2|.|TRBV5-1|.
TGCGCCAGCAGCTTGTGGTGGGGGGCCGGGGAGCTGTTTTTT
CASSLWWGAGELFF
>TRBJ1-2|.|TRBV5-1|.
TGCGCCAGCAGCTTGGGGACTCCGGACTATGGCTACACCTTC
CASSLGTPDYGYTF
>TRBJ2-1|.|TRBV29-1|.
TGCAGCCCCTGGGAAGCGGGCAACAATGAGCAGTTCTTC
CSPWEAGNNEQFF
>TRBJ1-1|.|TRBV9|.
TGTGCCAGCAGCGTAGGTGGGGCAAACACTGAAGCTTTCTTT
CASSVGGANTEAFF
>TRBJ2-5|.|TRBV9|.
TGTGCCAGCAGCGCAGACAGCCAAGAGACCCAGTACTTC
CASSADSQETQYF
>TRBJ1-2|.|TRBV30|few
TGTGCCTGGAACCCGAAGTTAACAGGCTATGGCTACACCTTC
CAWNPKLTGYGYTF
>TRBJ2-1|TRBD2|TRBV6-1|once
TGTGCCAGCAACGTAGCGGGAGCGAGGGCCAATGAGCAGTTCTTC
CASNVAGARANEQFF
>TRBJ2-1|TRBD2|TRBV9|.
TGTGCCAGCAGCGTAGGGGCTAGCGGGCTCTACAATGAGCAGTTCTTC
CASSVGASGLYNEQFF
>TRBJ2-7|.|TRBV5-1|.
TGCGCCAGCAGCCGAGGAGGGGCCTACGAGCAGTACTTC
CASSRGGAYEQYF
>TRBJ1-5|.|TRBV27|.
TGTGCCAGCAGTCCACTTTGGGGGGGCAACAATCAGCCCCAGCATTTT
CASSPLWGGNNQPQHF
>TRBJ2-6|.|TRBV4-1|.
TGCGCCAGCAGTCCTAAAGCTGGGGCCAACGTCCTGACTTTC
CASSPKAGANVLTF
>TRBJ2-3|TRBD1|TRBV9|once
TGTGCCAGCAGCGGAAGCACAGGGGCAGATACGCAGTATTTT
CASSGSTGADTQYF
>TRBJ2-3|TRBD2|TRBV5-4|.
TGTGCCAGCAGCTTGGGGGGGTCTAGCGGGGATACGCAGTATTTT
CASSLGGSSGDTQYF
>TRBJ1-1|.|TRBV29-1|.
TGCAGCGTTGAAGAACCGGTGAACACTGAAGCTTTCTTT
CSVEEPVNTEAFF
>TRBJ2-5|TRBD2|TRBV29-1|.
TGCAGCGGCGCGGGACTAGCAGGAGAGACCCAGTACTTC
CSGAGLAGETQYF
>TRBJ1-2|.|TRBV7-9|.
TGTGCCAGCACCACCGGGAGATATGGCTACACCTTC
CASTTGRYGYTF
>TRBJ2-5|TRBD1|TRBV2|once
TGTGCCAGCAGCGACAGGGGACTCCAAGAGACCCAGTACTTC
CASSDRGLQETQYF
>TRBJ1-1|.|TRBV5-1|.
TGCGCCAGCAGCACTCGACAGACGAACACTGAAGCTTTCTTT
CASSTRQTNTEAFF
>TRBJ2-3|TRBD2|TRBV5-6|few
TGTGCCAGCAGTACCATACTAGCGGGAGGAGGTACGCAGTATTTT
CASSTILAGGGTQYF
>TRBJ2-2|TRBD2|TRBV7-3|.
TGTGCCAGCAGAATGACTAGCGGAAACACCGGGGAGCTGTTTTTT
CASRMTSGNTGELFF
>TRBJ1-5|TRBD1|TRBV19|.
TGTGCCAGTAGTATACCCTCGGGACAGGGATATAGCAATCAGCCCCAGCATTTT
CASSIPSGQGYSNQPQHF
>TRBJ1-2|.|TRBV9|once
TGTGCCAGCAGCGTAGGCCAGAACTATGGCTACACCTTC
CASSVGQNYGYTF
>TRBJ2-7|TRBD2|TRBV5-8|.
TGTGCCAGCGAGGTTGGGACTAGTTATCGCGAGCAGTACTTC
CASEVGTSYREQYF
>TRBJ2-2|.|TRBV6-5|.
TGTGCCAGCAGTTACGGGGGCCCACGAAACACCGGGGAGCTGTTTTTT
CASSYGGPRNTGELFF
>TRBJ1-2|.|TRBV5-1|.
TGCGCCAGCAGCTTGGGGGGCACCAACTATGGCTACACCTTC
CASSLGGTNYGYTF
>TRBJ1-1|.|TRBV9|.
TGTGCCAGCAGCGTAGTAGAGGGAACTGAAGCTTTCTTT
CASSVVEGTEAFF
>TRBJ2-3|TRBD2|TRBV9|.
TGTGCCAGCAGCGTCGGACTAGCGGGAGGCGGCACAGATACGCAGTATTTT
CASSVGLAGGGTDTQYF
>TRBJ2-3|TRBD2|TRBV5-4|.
TGTGCCAGCTCGAGCGGGACTAGCGGCTTCCCGCCGACGCAGTATTTT
CASSSGTSGFPPTQYF
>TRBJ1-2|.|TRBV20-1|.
TGCAGTGCTAGAACTCTGCGCGGCTACACCTTC
CSARTLRGYTF
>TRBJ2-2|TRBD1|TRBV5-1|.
TGCGCCAGCAGCGTTCCGGGACAGGGGATCGGGGAGCTGTTTTTT
CASSVPGQGIGELFF
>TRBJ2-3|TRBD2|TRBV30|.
TGTGCCTCCACCTGGACTAGCGCCCCCACAGATACGCAGTATTTT
CASTWTSAPTDTQYF
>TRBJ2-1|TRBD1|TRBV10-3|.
TGTGCCATCAGTGAAGAGGACAGGTCTTACAATGAGCAGTTCTTC
CAISEEDRSYNEQFF
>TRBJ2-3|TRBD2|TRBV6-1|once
TGTGCCAGCAGCCTTACTCGGGGGGGCACAGATACGCAGTATTTT
CASSLTRGGTDTQYF
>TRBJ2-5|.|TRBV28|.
TGTGCCAGCAGTCCCCACGGACAACAATCGGAGACCCAGTACTTC
CASSPHGQQSETQYF
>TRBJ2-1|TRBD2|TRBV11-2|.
TGTGCCAGCAGCCATGGGGGGGTGAGCTCCTACAATGAGCAGTTCTTC
CASSHGGVSSYNEQFF
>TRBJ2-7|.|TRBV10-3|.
TGTGCCACCACCGCGGTCGGGATGGGGAGCTCCTACGAGCAGTACTTC
CATTAVGMGSSYEQYF
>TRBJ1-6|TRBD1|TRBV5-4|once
TGTGCCAGCAGCTTCGGATCCGGTGCAGGGGGCTCCTATAATTCACCCCTCCACTTT
CASSFGSGAGGSYNSPLHF
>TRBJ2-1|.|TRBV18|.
TGTGCCAGCTCATCGTCGTCGCCGACAGGAGGATACAATGAGCAGTTCTTC
CASSSSSPTGGYNEQFF
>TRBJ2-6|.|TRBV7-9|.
TGTGCCAGCAGCTTACGAGCCTCTGGGGCCAACGTCCTGACTTTC
CASSLRASGANVLTF
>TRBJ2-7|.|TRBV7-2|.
TGTGCCAGCAGCTTATTCAACTCCTACGAGCAGTACTTC
CASSLFNSYEQYF
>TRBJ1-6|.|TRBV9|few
TGTGCCAGCAGCGTAGGAACGGGGAATTCACCCCTCCACTTT
CASSVGTGNSPLHF